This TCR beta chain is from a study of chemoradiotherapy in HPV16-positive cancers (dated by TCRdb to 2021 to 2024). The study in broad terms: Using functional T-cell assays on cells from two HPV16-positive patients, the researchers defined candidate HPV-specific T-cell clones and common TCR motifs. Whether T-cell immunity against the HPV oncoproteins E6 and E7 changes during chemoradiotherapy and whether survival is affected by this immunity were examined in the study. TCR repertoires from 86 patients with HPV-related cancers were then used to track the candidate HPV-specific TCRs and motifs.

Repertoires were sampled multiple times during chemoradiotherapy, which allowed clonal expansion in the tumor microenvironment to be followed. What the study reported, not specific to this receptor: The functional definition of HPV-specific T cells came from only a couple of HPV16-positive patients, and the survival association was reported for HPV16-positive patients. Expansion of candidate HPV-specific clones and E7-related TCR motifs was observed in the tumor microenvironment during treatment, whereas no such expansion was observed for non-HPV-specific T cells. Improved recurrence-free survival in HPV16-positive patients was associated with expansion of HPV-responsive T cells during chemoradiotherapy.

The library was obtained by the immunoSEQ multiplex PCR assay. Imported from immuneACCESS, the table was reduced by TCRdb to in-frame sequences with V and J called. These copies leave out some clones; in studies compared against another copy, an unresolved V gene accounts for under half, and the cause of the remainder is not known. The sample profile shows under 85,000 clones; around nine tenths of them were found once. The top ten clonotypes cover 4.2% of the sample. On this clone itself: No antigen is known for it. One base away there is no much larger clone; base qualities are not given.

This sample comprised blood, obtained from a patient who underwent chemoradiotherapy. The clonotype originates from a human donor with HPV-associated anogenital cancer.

The CDR3 loop reads CAIEDRDNEQFF. The bases read TGTGCCATCGAGGACAGGGACAATGAGCAGTTCTTC. Recombination joined TRBV10-3 with TRBJ2-1, and TRBD1 aligns with 8 junction nucleotides. The CDR3 goes from the cysteine to the phenylalanine over 12 residues. Of all the DNA, just the CDR3 is kept, 36 bases in frame from base 1. The V end gives up 8 bases and the J end 5 bases, leaving 2 bases in the junction not matched to a gene. CDR1 ENHRY and CDR2 SYGVKD were looked up in the germline V gene.